This TCR beta chain was recorded in a study of T-cell memory formation after mild COVID-19. Each CDR3 protein is one row after TCRdb ran MiXCR on the 5' RACE reads. The data show roughly 350,000 distinct CDR3 sequences, with under 25% seen just once and roughly an eighth held by the top ten. The germline gives CDR1 SGHRS, CDR2 YFSETQ. The CDR3 runs 14 residues. The germline V and J ends were trimmed by 0 bases and 6 bases, with 9 bases remaining between them. Sequences were obtained from PBMCs or a T cell subset sorted from them (not recorded which). J is TRBJ2-2 and V is TRBV5-1; D ambiguous. The sequence was collected from an adult woman who had mild COVID-19 (a few samples of this study predate the infection). Cell type and time point are not known. The CDR3 region is CASSLAEGSGELFF. The CDR3 DNA is TGCGCCAGCAGCTTGGCCGAAGGGTCCGGGGAGCTGTTTTTT.